This T cell receptor (beta chain) derives from a study of shared clonotypes between healthy human individuals. The naive CD8 fraction comprised CD45RO-negative cells positively selected for CCR7 and excluded terminally differentiated effector memory CD45RA+ cells. Running of the assay took place at deep level. In replicate PCRs of sorted subsets, approximately 210 ng DNA, roughly 31,000 T cell genomes, was used. As handled by the study authors: In the immunoSEQ data, sequences were junction-only and lacked quality scores, so filtering differed. Clones were read by immunoSEQ multiplex PCR, and TCRdb kept only the in-frame ones, dropping some. The V and J calls and the clone size are those of that table, but D and trimming were determined from the DNA. Among 560,000 or so clones listed, approximately 96% were seen once. This CDR3 spans 15 amino acids. Looked up from germline, CDR1 is WNHNN and CDR2 is SYGVQD (reference sequence). Trimming pared 7 bases from V and 4 bases from J, leaving 20 bases between.

The rearrangement links TRBV10-1 to TRBJ2-7; D is possibly TRBD1 (5 bases). This TCR came from a woman in her thirties in good health. Sequenced input: naive CD8+ T cells sorted from blood. CDR3 amino acids: CASIGSRLDIYEQYF. The CDR3 bases are TGCGCCAGCATCGGTTCGCGCTTGGACATATACGAGCAGTACTTC.